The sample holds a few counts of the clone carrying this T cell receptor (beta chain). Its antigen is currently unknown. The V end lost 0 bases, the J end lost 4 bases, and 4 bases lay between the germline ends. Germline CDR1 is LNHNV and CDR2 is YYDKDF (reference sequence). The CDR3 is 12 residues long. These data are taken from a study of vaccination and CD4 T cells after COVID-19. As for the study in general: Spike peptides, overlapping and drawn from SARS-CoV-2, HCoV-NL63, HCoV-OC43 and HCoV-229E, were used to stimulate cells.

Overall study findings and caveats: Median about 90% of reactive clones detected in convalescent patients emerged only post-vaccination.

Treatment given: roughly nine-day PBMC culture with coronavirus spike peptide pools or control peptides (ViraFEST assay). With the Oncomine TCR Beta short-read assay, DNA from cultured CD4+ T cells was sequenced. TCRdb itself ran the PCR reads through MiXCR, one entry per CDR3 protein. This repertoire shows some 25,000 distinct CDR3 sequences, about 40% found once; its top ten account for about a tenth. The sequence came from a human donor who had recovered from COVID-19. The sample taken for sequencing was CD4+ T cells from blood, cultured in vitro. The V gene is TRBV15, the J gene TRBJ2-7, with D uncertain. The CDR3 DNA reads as TGTGCCACCAGCAGAGATCTATACGAGCAGTACTTC. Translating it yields CATSRDLYEQYF.